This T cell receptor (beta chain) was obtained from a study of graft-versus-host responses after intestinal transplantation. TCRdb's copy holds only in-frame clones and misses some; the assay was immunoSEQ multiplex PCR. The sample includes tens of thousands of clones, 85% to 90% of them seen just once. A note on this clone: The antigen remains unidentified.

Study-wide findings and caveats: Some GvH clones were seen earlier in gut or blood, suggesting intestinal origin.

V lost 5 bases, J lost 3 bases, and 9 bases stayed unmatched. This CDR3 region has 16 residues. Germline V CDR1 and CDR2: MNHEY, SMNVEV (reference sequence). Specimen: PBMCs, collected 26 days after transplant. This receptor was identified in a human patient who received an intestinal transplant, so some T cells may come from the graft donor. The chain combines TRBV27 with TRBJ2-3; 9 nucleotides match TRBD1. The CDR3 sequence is CASSEGPGTGTDTQYF. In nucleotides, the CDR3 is TGTGCCAGCAGTGAGGGGCCGGGGACAGGGACAGATACGCAGTATTTT.